The T cell receptor beta chain described here comes from a study of CD8 T cells in Susac syndrome. With random hexamers, about 0.45 to 1 ug RNA was reverse transcribed. TCRdb re-called the immunoSEQ multiplex PCR reads with MiXCR, one entry per CDR3 protein. The data show a few hundred thousand distinct CDR3 sequences, almost 85% seen once. The CDR3 length is 12 residues. Germline assignment: CDR1 LGHDT and CDR2 YNNKEL (reference sequence). The V gene lost 2 bases and the J gene lost 3 bases, with 5 bases spanning the gap. Source material: CD8+ T cells from PBMCs. The receptor's source is a human donor with multiple sclerosis. The genes are TRBV3-1 and TRBJ2-7; D call uncertain. The chain's CDR3 is CASSQFSYEQYF. The CDR3 bases are TGTGCCAGCAGCCAATTCAGCTACGAGCAGTACTTC.